This T cell receptor beta chain is from a study of T cells in Graves' hyperthyroidism and ophthalmopathy. Thyroid ultrasound and orbital computed tomography, with clinical symptoms and serum thyroxine and TRAb, informed diagnoses. Germline-derived CDR1 and CDR2 are MDHEN and SYDVKM. V dropped 4 bases and J dropped 4 bases, with 8 bases sitting between them. This CDR3 has 13 amino acids. This clonotype was observed at least ten times. Its antigen is not identified. Study results and caveats: Ophthalmopathy prediction by the model preceded onset by a median roughly 6 months. Among clonotypes expanded in thyroid above 0.001, most were also found in blood.

RNA transcripts gave rise to amplified TCR beta CDR3 regions. The HTBI primer set was used in a first-round RT-PCR of the TCR CDR3. TCRdb passed the multiplex PCR reads through MiXCR, listing each CDR3 protein once. The table lists 250,000 to 300,000 distinct CDR3 sequences, roughly 20% of them singletons. Specimen: blood. V is TRBV28 and J is TRBJ1-3; no clear D. The TCR sequence derives from a middle-aged man with Graves' ophthalmopathy. CDR3 region: CASSSNPGNTIYF. CDR3 nucleotides: TGTGCCAGCAGTTCCAATCCCGGAAACACCATATATTTT.